Reported below is one TCR beta chain. Its binding antigen is unknown. No clone much larger than this one lies a single base away; base qualities are absent. This record belongs to a study of blood T cells in healthy people across ages (dated by TCRdb to the mid-2010s). About the study as a whole: In model experiments, roughly one uniquely barcoded TCR beta cDNA molecule per two T cells was captured by template switching. To avoid experimental bias, donors of different ages were randomly spread across the sequencing lanes. The study measured age-related changes in TCR beta repertoire diversity using deep sequencing normalized with unique cDNA molecular identifiers. The donors were split into four age groups: young (average around 15 years), middle-aged (roughly 40), aged (approximately 60) and long-lived (approximately 80). Using the same blood draw, the study looked at two additional independent replicas of 1 million unique cDNA reads for two donors, one aged 18 to 30 and the other aged 80 or older.

Systemically healthy Caucasian individuals from Russia, 39 in total and aged roughly 6 to 90 years, were included as donors. Approximately 10 milliliters of peripheral blood were collected from each donor into EDTA-treated Vacutainer tubes. Ficoll-Paque density-gradient centrifugation was used to isolate PBMCs, with at least 6.5 million per sample. Trizol reagent was used to extract total RNA from the PBMCs, yielding at least 5.5 micrograms per sample. The percentages of naive CD45RAhigh/CD27high T cells were determined by flow cytometry on a PBMC aliquot from every donor. The full study reports these points: Total diversity estimates from one million sequenced T cells were considered lower bounds and underestimates. Compared with the aged group, the long-lived group had more naive CD4+ T cells, fewer expanded clones and increased TCR diversity, a pattern suggesting age selection. Since profiling was done on bulk unsorted PBMCs, naive and antigen-experienced compartments could not be conclusively compared. The percentage of naive T cells measured by flow cytometry correlated strongly with observed TCR beta diversity. Because the CMV infection status of the donors was unknown, age-related changes in expanded clonotypes may potentially have been confounded. Observed TCR beta diversity per million T cells fell roughly linearly with age, and a significant reduction was already apparent by age approximately 41.

Library preparation was by 5' RACE. The instrument was an Illumina HiSeq 2500. The second PCR ran for about 7 to 11 cycles and used a J-beta primer mix along with a sample-barcoded 5' primer. A unique molecular identifier was introduced onto each TCR beta cDNA molecule by a template-switch 5' adaptor carrying 12 random nucleotides. Each sample yielded at least 2.5 million CDR3-containing paired-end reads. The Mint cDNA synthesis kit, primed by a TRBC-specific oligonucleotide, was used to synthesize first-strand cDNA from all RNA. All cDNA was treated with uracil-DNA glycosylase and then went through a first 18-cycle PCR with the universal primers M1SS and BC2_uni_R. Per the original workflow: For normalization, 1 million high-quality reads, each with a distinct molecular identifier, were randomly selected from each sample. Reads sharing molecular identifiers were discarded rather than binned into consensus sequences. CDR3 identification, clonotype clustering and error correction used MiTCR with a Q25 quality threshold and the strictest error-elimination algorithm. Lower-bound total TCR beta diversity was estimated with a nonparametric unseen species model using Euler transformation. The public sequencing data were trimmed at Q25 with fastp and processed into clonotypes with MiXCR by TCRdb, which kept only in-frame beta chains. Rows are unified per CDR3 protein, each entry keeping the most common DNA and genes. The V and J calls were not made by the authors but by TCRdb's processing. This sample lists about 1.8 million distinct CDR3 sequences; around 50% were detected once. Over 2% of the sample rests with the top ten.

Cut back by 5 bases and 14 bases, the V and J ends lie 13 bases apart. CDR1 SGHTA and CDR2 FQGNSA are derived from the germline V gene. Spanning cysteine to phenylalanine, the CDR3 consists of 11 amino acids. The entry retains the CDR3 DNA only, 33 bases that are in frame from base 1. Input material: blood. The chain couples TRBV7-2 to TRBJ1-3, with a weak D call of TRBD1 (6 bases match). This TCR derives from a woman between 35 and 50 years old in good health. The CDR3 sequence is CASSPTGTLYF. The nucleotide sequence is TGTGCCAGCAGCCCTACCGGGACACTATATTTT.